The TCR beta chain described here comes from a study of post-analysis software for immune sequencing data. Notes on the study in general: There were a few TRBV segments more frequent in patients than controls, and TRBV5-6, TRBV5-1 and TRBV20-1 were among them.

From germline, CDR1 is SGHRS and CDR2 YFSETQ. J gave up 0 bases and V 4 bases, and 16 bases lay outside the gene matches. This CDR3 contains 20 residues. This clonotype has ten or more counts. What it recognizes is unknown. Sequencing libraries made from TCR beta cDNA carried unique molecular identifiers. TCRdb ran MiXCR on the PCR reads and lists one entry per CDR3 protein. The data hold 350,000 to 450,000 distinct CDR3 sequences, with about a third observed a single time. The sequencing input was blood. This sequence originates from a girl under 18 with multiple sclerosis. The rearrangement joins TRBV5-1 to TRBJ1-6; 7 nucleotides line up with TRBD1. The CDR3 region is CASSQSPRRQGSSYNSPLHF. CDR3 DNA: TGCGCCAGCAGCCAAAGCCCACGACGACAGGGAAGCTCCTATAATTCACCCCTCCACTTT.